A single sample gave rise to the 28 T cell receptor beta chains below, sequenced in a study of T cell responses to AZD1222 COVID-19 vaccine. Assay: immunoSEQ multiplex PCR; the TCRdb copy retains only in-frame clones and omits some. There are approximately 92,000 clones in the sample; 87% occur only once, and under 3.5% lies in the top ten. The specimen comprised peripheral blood, sampled on day 0 of AZD1222 vaccination. The receptors were sampled from an adult in good health.

The chain links TRBV4-3 to TRBJ2-2; D ambiguous. The CDR3 is 14 residues long. CDR1 and CDR2 from the germline V gene are LGHNA and YSLEER. Trimming removed 2 bases at V and 3 bases at J, with 7 bases between. This chain's CDR3 is CASSQTKYTGELFF. Here the CDR3 DNA reads TGCGCCAGCAGCCAAACAAAATACACCGGGGAGCTGTTTTTT.

The chain joins TRBV7-3 to TRBJ2-3, with TRBD2 matching over 10 bases. V shed 4 bases and J 4 bases; nucleotides not matched to a gene: 8. CDR1 is SGHTA and CDR2 is FQGTGA in the germline V gene. The CDR3 is made up of 16 amino acids. The CDR3 sequence is CASSSGASGSADTQYF. The CDR3 nucleotides read TGTGCCAGCAGCTCTGGGGCTAGCGGGAGTGCAGATACGCAGTATTTT.

The CDR3 protein is CASSLEAAYGYTF. CDR3 bases: TGTGCCAGCAGCTTAGAAGCGGCCTATGGCTACACCTTC. The chain joins TRBV7-8 to TRBJ1-2; no clear D gene. Germline V gene sequence: CDR1 SGHVS, CDR2 FQNEAQ. V was trimmed by 1 base and J by 4 bases, leaving 7 bases between them. The CDR3 runs to 13 residues.

This clone was found a few times. This chain uses TRBV7-8 with TRBJ1-4; D is perhaps TRBD1 (5 bases). Trimming shortened V by 5 bases and J by 4 bases, and 20 bases separated the two germline ends. The CDR3 has 17 amino acids. The germline gives CDR1 SGHVS, CDR2 FQNEAQ. CDR3 sequence (DNA): TGTGCCAGCAGCCATACGACAGAGACCCTTTTTAATGAAAAACTGTTTTTT. Amino acid sequence: CASSHTTETLFNEKLFF. Full variable domain (rest looked up from reference TRBV7-8 and TRBJ1-4): GAGVSQSPRYKVAKRGQDVALRCDPISGHVSLFWYQQALGQGPEFLTYFQNEAQLDKSGLPSDRFFAERPEGSVSTLKIQRTQQEDSAVYLCASSHTTETLFNEKLFFGSGTQLSVL.

The rearrangement joins TRBV18 to TRBJ2-1, with D possibly matching TRBD2 (6 bases). CDR3 length equals 16 residues. Germline V gives CDR1 KGHSH, CDR2 LQKENI. Trimming took off 4 bases at V and 0 bases at J, with 13 bases between the two ends. The CDR3 region has the DNA TGTGCCAGCTCACGAAATAGCGGACACTCCTACAATGAGCAGTTCTTC. Protein: CASSRNSGHSYNEQFF.

The V gene is TRBV9, the J gene TRBJ2-1; TRBD2 matches at 10 bases. The CDR3 is 16 residues long. Trimming at V came to 4 bases and at J to 5 bases, leaving 9 bases not matched to a gene. CDR1 is SGDLS, CDR2 YYNGEE, per germline. The CDR3 protein is CASSPPLAGVDNEQFF. CDR3 coding DNA: TGTGCCAGCAGCCCACCCCTAGCGGGAGTAGACAATGAGCAGTTCTTC.

V gene TRBV4-1 combines with J gene TRBJ1-2; 9 bases line up with TRBD1. J was trimmed by 4 bases and V by 0 bases; bases with no gene match: 6. Germline V gene data show CDR1 as MGHRA and CDR2 as YSYEKL. CDR3 length: 16 residues. For the CDR3, the DNA is TGCGCCAGCAGCCAAGAACAGGGGGCGCGTGTCTATGGCTACACCTTC. Its protein is CASSQEQGARVYGYTF.

The rearrangement uses TRBV7-3 and TRBJ2-3, with TRBD2 matching over 14 bases. CDR3 length equals 17 residues. Germline-derived CDR1 and CDR2 are SGHTA and FQGTGA. V lost 5 bases and J lost 5; bases outside the gene matches: 9. DNA for the CDR3: TGTGCCAGCAGCCCCTCGACTAGCGGGAGGGATGTAGATACGCAGTATTTT. Protein sequence: CASSPSTSGRDVDTQYF.

The rearrangement links TRBV11-2 to TRBJ2-7; D remains unclear. This CDR3 has 14 residues. With 5 bases removed from V and 1 base from J, the gap between germline ends came to 12 bases. CDR1 SGHAT and CDR2 FQNNGV come from the germline V gene. The CDR3 nucleotides read TGTGCCAGCAGCCTTCGACTGGATTCCTACGAGCAGTACGTC. Amino acid sequence: CASSLRLDSYEQYV.

The V and J genes are TRBV11-2 and TRBJ2-3; D not resolved. Between the trimmed V and J ends, which lost 5 bases and 6 bases, there was a span of 15 bases. This CDR3 comprises 14 residues. Germline V gene sequence: CDR1 SGHAT, CDR2 FQNNGV. CDR3 sequence (DNA): TGTGCCAGCAGCCCAGTCCCCCTGCGGGATACGCAGTATTTT. Translated: CASSPVPLRDTQYF.

The rearrangement links TRBV19 to TRBJ2-5, with 9 bases lining up with TRBD2. V trimming: 5 bases; J trimming: 4 bases; junction bases outside the gene matches: 5. CDR3 length: 14 amino acids. Germline CDR1 is LNHDA and CDR2 is SQIVND (reference sequence). This chain's CDR3 is CASSAGGPGETQYF. CDR3 in DNA: TGTGCCAGTAGTGCGGGGGGGCCGGGAGAGACCCAGTACTTC.

This clone has a single count. V and J are TRBV7-2 and TRBJ2-2, with D tentatively TRBD2 (5 bases). With 5 bases removed from V and 7 bases from J, the gap between germline ends came to 14 bases. Germline V gives CDR1 SGHTA, CDR2 FQGNSA. The CDR3 runs 14 residues. CDR3 in amino acids: CASSLLGFNGELFF. CDR3 in DNA: TGTGCCAGCAGCCTACTAGGGTTTAACGGGGAGCTGTTTTTT.

V and J are TRBV5-1 and TRBJ2-5; 9 positions match TRBD2. CDR1 SGHRS and CDR2 YFSETQ come from the germline V gene. With V trimmed by 4 bases and J by 5 bases, 6 bases remained unmatched. The CDR3 sequence is 14 residues long. CDR3: CASSPGLAVETQYF. CDR3 in DNA: TGCGCCAGCAGCCCGGGACTAGCTGTCGAGACCCAGTACTTC.

The CDR3 spells CASSFGDTTEAFF. In nucleotides, the CDR3 is TGTGCCAGCAGCTTCGGAGACACCACTGAAGCTTTCTTT. The J gene is TRBJ1-1, the V gene TRBV11-1; D gene uncertain. The ends were cut back, 3 bases at V and 4 bases at J, with 9 bases in the middle. The CDR3 consists of 13 residues. Per the germline V gene, CDR1 is SGHAT and CDR2 is FQDESV (reference sequence).

The sample holds a few counts of this clone. This rearrangement joins TRBV6-5 to TRBJ1-2; tentative D call: TRBD1 (5 bases). The CDR3 runs 14 residues. V was trimmed by 6 bases and J by 5 bases, leaving 16 bases between them. Germline-derived CDR1 and CDR2 are MNHEY and SVGAGI. CDR3 region: CASSPGPNIYGYTF. Written as DNA, the CDR3 is TGTGCCAGCAGCCCGGGACCAAACATATATGGCTACACCTTC.

As concerns this clone: A read error may account for a junction end that differs from germline. The chain employs TRBV5-1 and TRBJ2-2, with a tentative D call TRBD1 (6 bases). CDR3 length: 14 amino acids. Germline V lookup: CDR1 SGHRS, CDR2 YFSETQ. In DNA form, the CDR3 reads TGTGCCAGCAGCTTGGCTAGGGGGACCGGGGAGCTGTTTTTT. Translation: CASSLARGTGELFF. Variable domain in full (rest from reference TRBV5-1 and TRBJ2-2): KAGVTQTPRYLIKTRGQQVTLSCSPISGHRSVSWYQQTPGQGLQFLFEYFSETQRNKGNFPGRFSGRQFSNSRSEMNVSTLELGDSALYLCASSLARGTGELFFGEGSRLTVL.

Turning to this clone: At one of its ends the junction is not consistent with the germline gene, which may arise from a read error. The chain recombines TRBV5-1 with TRBJ2-5; 10 bases fit TRBD2. This CDR3 contains 16 residues. The germline CDR1 and CDR2 sequences are SGHRS and YFSETQ. CDR3 DNA: TGTGCCAGCAGCTTGGCGTCTAGCGGGAGAGGTGAGACCCAGTACTTC. Its translation: CASSLASSGRGETQYF. The full variable domain, rest sourced from reference TRBV5-1 and TRBJ2-5, is KAGVTQTPRYLIKTRGQQVTLSCSPISGHRSVSWYQQTPGQGLQFLFEYFSETQRNKGNFPGRFSGRQFSNSRSEMNVSTLELGDSALYLCASSLASSGRGETQYFGPGTRLLVL.

This sequence joins TRBV11-1 and TRBJ2-1, with TRBD2 matching 9 bases. V lost 8 bases to trimming and J lost 6 bases; unmatched junction nucleotides: 11. The CDR3 has 15 residues. CDR1 and CDR2 (germline): SGHAT, FQDESV (reference sequence). The CDR3 DNA follows: TGTGCCAGCGAAGGGAGCGGGAGGCCCGGCAATGAGCAGTTCTTC. Amino acids: CASEGSGRPGNEQFF.

This clone was seen a handful of times. This chain joins TRBV6-2 or TRBV6-3 and TRBJ2-3; perhaps TRBD2 as D (6 bases). V lost 5 bases to trimming and J lost 2 bases, with 11 bases between them. This CDR3 has 14 amino acids. CDR1 is MNHEY and CDR2 is SVGEGT in the germline V gene. DNA of the CDR3: TGTGCCAGCAGTCCGGGGGAAGTCACAGATACGCAGTATTTT. Translation gives CASSPGEVTDTQYF.

This chain uses TRBV3-1 (or the pseudogene TRBV3-2) with TRBJ2-7, with D maybe TRBD1 (6 bases). The CDR3 runs to 14 residues. In germline, CDR1 is LGHDT, CDR2 YNNKEL (reference sequence). The V end was cut by 6 bases, the J end by 1 base, with 13 bases between. CDR3: CASSRGSWSYEQYF. CDR3 DNA sequence: TGTGCCAGCAGTAGGGGGAGTTGGTCCTACGAGCAGTACTTC.

This CDR3 reads CAWGRGGLSGELFF. The CDR3 DNA follows: TGTGCCTGGGGGCGGGGGGGCCTTTCCGGGGAGCTGTTTTTT. V and J are TRBV30 and TRBJ2-2; 9 nucleotides line up with TRBD2. In germline, CDR1 is GTSNPN, CDR2 SVGIG (reference sequence). The V gene end was trimmed by 5 bases and the J gene end by 6 bases; junction bases not matched to a gene: 7. CDR3 length: 14 residues.

The chain uses TRBV24-1 and TRBJ1-5; 7 bases are shared with TRBD1. The CDR3 totals 17 residues. The V gene's germline CDR1 is KGHDR and CDR2 SFDVKD. V was clipped by 4 bases and J by 1 base; unmatched bases: 9. CDR3 in DNA: TGTGCCACCAGTGACCGGACAGGCCGGGTGAGCAATCAGCCCCAGCATTTT. Residues: CATSDRTGRVSNQPQHF.

The CDR3 reads CASSVEPGGLAARSSYNEQFF. Written as DNA, the CDR3 is TGTGCCAGCAGCGTAGAACCCGGCGGACTAGCGGCCCGGAGCTCCTACAATGAGCAGTTCTTC. V usage is TRBV9 and J usage is TRBJ2-1, with TRBD2 identical over 10 bases. Germline V gene data show CDR1 as SGDLS and CDR2 as YYNGEE. The length of the CDR3 is 21 residues. The junction had 15 bases not matched to a gene; V was cut back by 0 bases and J by 0 bases.

This clone was recorded once. J is TRBJ1-1 and V is TRBV14; D is uncertain. The V gene lost 1 base and the J gene lost 1 base, with 10 bases spanning the gap. The V gene's germline CDR1 is SGHDN and CDR2 FVKESK. The CDR3 is 15 residues long. The CDR3: CASSQGRFPNTEAFF. CDR3 in DNA: TGTGCCAGCAGCCAAGGCCGATTTCCGAACACTGAAGCTTTCTTT.

The chain combines TRBV6-2 or TRBV6-3 with TRBJ1-1; D unclear. V was shortened by 2 bases and J by 6 bases, with 7 bases between the two germline ends. From germline, CDR1 is MNHEY and CDR2 SVGEGT. The CDR3 length is 12 residues. The CDR3 loop reads CASSYGTSEAFF. The DNA for the CDR3 is TGTGCCAGCAGTTACGGAACGTCTGAAGCTTTCTTT.

The chain joins TRBV5-1 to TRBJ1-2; 10 bases line up with TRBD1. The CDR3 covers 16 residues. Germline V gives CDR1 SGHRS, CDR2 YFSETQ. V trimming: 0 bases; J trimming: 6 bases; junction bases outside the gene matches: 8. Written as DNA, the CDR3 is TGCGCCAGCAGCTTGGATTTTCGGGGACAGGGGCATGGCTACACCTTC. It specifies CASSLDFRGQGHGYTF.

The chain uses TRBV6-5 and TRBJ2-7; maybe TRBD1 (5 bases). CDR1 MNHEY and CDR2 SVGAGI come from the germline V gene. The V and J ends lost 3 bases and 3 bases respectively, with 15 bases between them. The CDR3 covers 15 residues. CDR3 nucleotides: TGTGCCAGCAGTTATCCCTGGGGCGGCTGCTACGAGCAGTACTTC. As protein: CASSYPWGGCYEQYF.

J is TRBJ1-4 and V is TRBV2; TRBD1 matches 9 bases. Germline CDR1 is SNHLY and CDR2 is FYNNEI. CDR3 length: 14 residues. With V trimmed by 7 bases and J by 5 bases, 5 bases remained unmatched. CDR3 nucleotide sequence: TGTGCCAGCATTTTGACAGGGGGGAATGAAAAACTGTTTTTT. Protein: CASILTGGNEKLFF.